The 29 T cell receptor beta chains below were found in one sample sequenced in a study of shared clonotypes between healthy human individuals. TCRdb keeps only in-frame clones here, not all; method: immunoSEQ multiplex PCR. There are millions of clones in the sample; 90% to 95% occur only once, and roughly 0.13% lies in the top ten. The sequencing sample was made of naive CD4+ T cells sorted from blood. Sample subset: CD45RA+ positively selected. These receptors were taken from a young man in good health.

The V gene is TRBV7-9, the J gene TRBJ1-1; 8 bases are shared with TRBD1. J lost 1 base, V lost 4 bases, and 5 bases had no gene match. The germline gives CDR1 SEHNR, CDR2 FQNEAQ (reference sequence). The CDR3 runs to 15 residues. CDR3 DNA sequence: TGTGCCAGCAGCTCGGCCGGGACAGGGAACACTGAAGCTTTCTTT. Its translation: CASSSAGTGNTEAFF.

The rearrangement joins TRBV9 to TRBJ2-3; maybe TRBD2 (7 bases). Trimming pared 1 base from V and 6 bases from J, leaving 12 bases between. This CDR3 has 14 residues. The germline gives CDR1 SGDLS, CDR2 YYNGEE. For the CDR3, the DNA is TGTGCCAGCAGCGTATACGGGGGGCCGGATACGCAGTATTTT. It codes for CASSVYGGPDTQYF.

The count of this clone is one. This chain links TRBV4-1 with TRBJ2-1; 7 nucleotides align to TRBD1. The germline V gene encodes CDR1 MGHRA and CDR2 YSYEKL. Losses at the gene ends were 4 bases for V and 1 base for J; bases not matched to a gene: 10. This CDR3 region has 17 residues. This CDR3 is CASSPPPGGASYNEQFF. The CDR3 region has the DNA TGCGCCAGCAGCCCGCCCCCAGGGGGTGCTTCCTACAATGAGCAGTTCTTC.

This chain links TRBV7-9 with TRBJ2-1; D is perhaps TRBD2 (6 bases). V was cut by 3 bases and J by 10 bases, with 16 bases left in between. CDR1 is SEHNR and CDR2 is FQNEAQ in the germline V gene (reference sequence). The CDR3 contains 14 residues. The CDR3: CASSLIGLASEQFF. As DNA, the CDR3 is TGTGCCAGCAGCTTGATAGGTCTAGCGTCAGAGCAGTTCTTC.

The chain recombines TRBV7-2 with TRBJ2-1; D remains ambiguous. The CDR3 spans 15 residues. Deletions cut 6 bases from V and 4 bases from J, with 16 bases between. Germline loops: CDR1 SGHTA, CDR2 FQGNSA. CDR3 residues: CASSHGPDGYNEQFF. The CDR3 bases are TGTGCCAGCAGTCACGGCCCCGACGGGTACAATGAGCAGTTCTTC. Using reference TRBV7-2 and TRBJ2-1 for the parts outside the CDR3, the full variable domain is GAGVSQSPSNKVTEKGKDVELRCDPISGHTALYWYRQSLGQGLEFLIYFQGNSAPDKSGLPSDRFSAERTGGSVSTLTIQRTQQEDSAVYLCASSHGPDGYNEQFFGPGTRLTVL.

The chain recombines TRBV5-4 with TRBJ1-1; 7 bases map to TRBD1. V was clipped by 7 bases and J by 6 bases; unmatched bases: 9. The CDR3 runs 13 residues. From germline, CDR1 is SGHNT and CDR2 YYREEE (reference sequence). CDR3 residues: CASLSKGAAEAFF. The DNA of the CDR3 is TGTGCCAGCCTTTCAAAGGGGGCAGCTGAAGCTTTCTTT. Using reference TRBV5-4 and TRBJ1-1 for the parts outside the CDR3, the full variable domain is ETGVTQSPTHLIKTRGQQVTLRCSSQSGHNTVSWYQQALGQGPQFIFQYYREEENGRGNFPPRFSGLQFPNYSSELNVNALELDDSALYLCASLSKGAAEAFFGQGTRLTVV.

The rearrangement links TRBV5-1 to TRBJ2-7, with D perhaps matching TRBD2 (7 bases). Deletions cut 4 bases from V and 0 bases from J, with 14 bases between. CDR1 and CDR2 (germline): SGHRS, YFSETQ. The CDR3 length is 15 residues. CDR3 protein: CASSGGASSSYEQYF. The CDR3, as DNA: TGCGCCAGCAGCGGGGGGGCTTCGTCCTCCTACGAGCAGTACTTC. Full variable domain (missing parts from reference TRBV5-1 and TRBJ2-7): KAGVTQTPRYLIKTRGQQVTLSCSPISGHRSVSWYQQTPGQGLQFLFEYFSETQRNKGNFPGRFSGRQFSNSRSEMNVSTLELGDSALYLCASSGGASSSYEQYFGPGTRLTVT.

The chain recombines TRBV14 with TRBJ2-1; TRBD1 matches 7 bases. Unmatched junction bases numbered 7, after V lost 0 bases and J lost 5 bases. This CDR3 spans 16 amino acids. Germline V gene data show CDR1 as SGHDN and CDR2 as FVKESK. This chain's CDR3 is CASSQDLGTVNNEQFF. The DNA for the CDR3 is TGTGCCAGCAGCCAAGATTTGGGGACAGTTAACAATGAGCAGTTCTTC. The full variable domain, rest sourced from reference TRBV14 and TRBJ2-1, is EAGVTQFPSHSVIEKGQTVTLRCDPISGHDNLYWYRRVMGKEIKFLLHFVKESKQDESGMPNNRFLAERTGGTYSTLKVQPAELEDSGVYFCASSQDLGTVNNEQFFGPGTRLTVL.

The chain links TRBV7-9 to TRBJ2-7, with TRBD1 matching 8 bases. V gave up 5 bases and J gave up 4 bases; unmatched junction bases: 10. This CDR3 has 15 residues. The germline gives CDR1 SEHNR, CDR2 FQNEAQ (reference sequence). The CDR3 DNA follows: TGTGCCAGCAGCCCTAGGGACAGGTACTTTTACGAGCAGTACTTC. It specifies CASSPRDRYFYEQYF.

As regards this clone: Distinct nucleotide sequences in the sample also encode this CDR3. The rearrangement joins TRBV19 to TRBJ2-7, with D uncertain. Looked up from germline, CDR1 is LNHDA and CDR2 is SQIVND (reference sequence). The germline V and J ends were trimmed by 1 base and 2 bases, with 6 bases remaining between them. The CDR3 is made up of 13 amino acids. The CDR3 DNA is TGTGCCAGTAGTATAGGGCCGGCCTACGAGCAGTACTTC. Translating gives CASSIGPAYEQYF.

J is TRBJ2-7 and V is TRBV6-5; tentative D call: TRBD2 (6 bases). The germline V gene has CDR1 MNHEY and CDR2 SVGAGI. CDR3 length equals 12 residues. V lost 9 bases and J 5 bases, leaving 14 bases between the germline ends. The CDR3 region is CASRRGPNEQYF. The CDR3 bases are TGTGCCAGTCGGCGGGGACCCAACGAGCAGTACTTC.

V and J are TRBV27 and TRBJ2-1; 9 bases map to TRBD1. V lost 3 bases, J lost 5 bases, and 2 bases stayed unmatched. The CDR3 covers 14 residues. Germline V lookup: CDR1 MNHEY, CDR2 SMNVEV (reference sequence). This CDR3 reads CASSLDRGDNEQFF. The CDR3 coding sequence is TGTGCCAGCAGTTTGGACAGGGGCGACAATGAGCAGTTCTTC.

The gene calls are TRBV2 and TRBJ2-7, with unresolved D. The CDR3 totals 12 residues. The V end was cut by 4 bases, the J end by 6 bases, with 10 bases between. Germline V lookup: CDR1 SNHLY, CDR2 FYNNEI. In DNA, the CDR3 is TGTGCCAGCAGTGCTCGGGCGGCCGAGCAGTACTTC. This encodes CASSARAAEQYF.

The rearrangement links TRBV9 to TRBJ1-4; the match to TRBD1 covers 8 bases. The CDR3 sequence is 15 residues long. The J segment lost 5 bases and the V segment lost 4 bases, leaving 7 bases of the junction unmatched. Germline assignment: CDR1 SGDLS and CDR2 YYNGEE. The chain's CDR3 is CASSPRDRQNEKLFF. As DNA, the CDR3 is TGTGCCAGCAGCCCTCGGGACAGGCAAAATGAAAAACTGTTTTTT.

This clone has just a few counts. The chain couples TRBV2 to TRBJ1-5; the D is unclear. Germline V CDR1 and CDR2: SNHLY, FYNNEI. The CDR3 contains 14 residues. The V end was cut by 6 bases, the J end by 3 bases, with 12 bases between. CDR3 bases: TGTGCCAGCAGCCCCGAAGGACCCAATCAGCCCCAGCATTTT. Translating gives CASSPEGPNQPQHF.

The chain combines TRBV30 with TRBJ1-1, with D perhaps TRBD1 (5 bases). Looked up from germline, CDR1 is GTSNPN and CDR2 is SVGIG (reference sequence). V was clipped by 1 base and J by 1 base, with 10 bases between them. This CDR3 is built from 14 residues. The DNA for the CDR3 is TGTGCCTGGAGTGGGGGGTTATCGAACACTGAAGCTTTCTTT. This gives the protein CAWSGGLSNTEAFF.

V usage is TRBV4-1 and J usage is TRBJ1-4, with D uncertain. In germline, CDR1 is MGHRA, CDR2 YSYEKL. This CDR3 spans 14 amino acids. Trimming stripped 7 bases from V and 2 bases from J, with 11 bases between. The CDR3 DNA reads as TGCGCCAGCACCCCAGGTTGGACTAATGAAAAACTGTTTTTT. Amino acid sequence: CASTPGWTNEKLFF.

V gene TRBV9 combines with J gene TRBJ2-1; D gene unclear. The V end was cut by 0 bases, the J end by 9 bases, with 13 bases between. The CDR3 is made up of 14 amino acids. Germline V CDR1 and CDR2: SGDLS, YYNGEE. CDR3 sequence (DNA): TGTGCCAGCAGCGTAGGGAGCCTACAGACTGAGCAGTTCTTC. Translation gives CASSVGSLQTEQFF.

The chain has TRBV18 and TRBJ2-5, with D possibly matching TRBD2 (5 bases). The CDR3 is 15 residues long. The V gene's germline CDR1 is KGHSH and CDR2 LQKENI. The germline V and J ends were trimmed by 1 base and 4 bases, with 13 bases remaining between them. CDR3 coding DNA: TGTGCCAGCTCACCACTTGTAGGGAGCGGAGAGACCCAGTACTTC. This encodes CASSPLVGSGETQYF.

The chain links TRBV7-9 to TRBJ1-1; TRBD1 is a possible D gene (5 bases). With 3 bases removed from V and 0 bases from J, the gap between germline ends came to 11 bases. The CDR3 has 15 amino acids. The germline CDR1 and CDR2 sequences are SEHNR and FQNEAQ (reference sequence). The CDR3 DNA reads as TGTGCCAGCAGCTTTCAGGGATCTATGAACACTGAAGCTTTCTTT. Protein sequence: CASSFQGSMNTEAFF.

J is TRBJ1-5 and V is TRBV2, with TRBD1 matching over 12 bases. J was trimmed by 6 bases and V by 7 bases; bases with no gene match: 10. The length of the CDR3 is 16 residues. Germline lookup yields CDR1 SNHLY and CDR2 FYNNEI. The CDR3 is CASTPAGQGAIQPQHF. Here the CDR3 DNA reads TGTGCCAGCACGCCCGCGGGACAGGGGGCTATTCAGCCCCAGCATTTT.

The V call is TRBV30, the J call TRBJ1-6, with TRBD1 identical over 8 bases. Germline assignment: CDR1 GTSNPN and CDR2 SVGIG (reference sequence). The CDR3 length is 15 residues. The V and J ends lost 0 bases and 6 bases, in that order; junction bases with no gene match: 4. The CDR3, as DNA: TGTGCCTGGAGTGTATCCAGGGGGCTTAATTCACCCCTCCACTTT. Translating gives CAWSVSRGLNSPLHF.

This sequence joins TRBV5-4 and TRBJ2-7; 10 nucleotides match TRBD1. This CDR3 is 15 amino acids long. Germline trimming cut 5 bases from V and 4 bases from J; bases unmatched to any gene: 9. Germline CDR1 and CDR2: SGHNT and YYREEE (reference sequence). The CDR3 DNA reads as TGTGCCAGCAGACTGGACAGGGGGGAATTTTACGAGCAGTACTTC. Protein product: CASRLDRGEFYEQYF.

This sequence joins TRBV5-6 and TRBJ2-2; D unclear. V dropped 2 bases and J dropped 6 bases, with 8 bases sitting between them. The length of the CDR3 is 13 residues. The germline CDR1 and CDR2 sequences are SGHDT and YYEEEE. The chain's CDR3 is CASSFIGPGELFF. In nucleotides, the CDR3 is TGTGCCAGCAGCTTCATTGGGCCCGGGGAGCTGTTTTTT.

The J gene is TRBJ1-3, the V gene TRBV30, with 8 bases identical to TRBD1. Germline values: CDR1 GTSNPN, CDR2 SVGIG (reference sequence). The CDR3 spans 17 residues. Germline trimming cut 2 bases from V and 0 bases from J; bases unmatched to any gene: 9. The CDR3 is CAWSSFRQGISGNTIYF. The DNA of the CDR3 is TGTGCCTGGAGTAGTTTCCGACAGGGGATCTCTGGAAACACCATATATTTT.

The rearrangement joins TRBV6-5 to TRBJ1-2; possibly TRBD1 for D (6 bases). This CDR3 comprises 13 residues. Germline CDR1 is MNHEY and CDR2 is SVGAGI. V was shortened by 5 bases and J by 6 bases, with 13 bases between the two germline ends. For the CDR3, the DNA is TGTGCCAGCAGTCTCCGGGACAACAATGGCTACACCTTC. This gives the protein CASSLRDNNGYTF.

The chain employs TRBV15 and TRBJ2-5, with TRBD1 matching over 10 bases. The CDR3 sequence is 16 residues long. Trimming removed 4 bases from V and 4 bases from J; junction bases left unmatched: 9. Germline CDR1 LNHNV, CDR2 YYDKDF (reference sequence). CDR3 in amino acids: CATSTRQGARGETQYF. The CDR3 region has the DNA TGTGCCACCAGCACCCGACAGGGGGCTCGGGGAGAGACCCAGTACTTC.

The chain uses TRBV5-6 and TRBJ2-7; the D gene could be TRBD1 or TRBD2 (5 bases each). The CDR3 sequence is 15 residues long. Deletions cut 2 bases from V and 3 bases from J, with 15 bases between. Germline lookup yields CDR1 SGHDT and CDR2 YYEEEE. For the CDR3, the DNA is TGTGCCAGCAGCTTCCCTAGTGGGGCGGGCTACGAGCAGTACTTC. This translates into CASSFPSGAGYEQYF.

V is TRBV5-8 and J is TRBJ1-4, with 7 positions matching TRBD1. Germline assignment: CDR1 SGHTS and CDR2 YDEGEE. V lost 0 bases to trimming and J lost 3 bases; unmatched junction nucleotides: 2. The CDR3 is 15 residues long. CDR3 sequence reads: CASSLEGQSNEKLFF. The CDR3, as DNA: TGTGCCAGCAGCTTGGAGGGACAGTCTAATGAAAAACTGTTTTTT.